This TCR beta chain was identified during a study of cytomegalovirus exposure and HLA in healthy donors. V lost 4 bases and J lost 0, with 6 bases in between. Germline V gene lookup returns CDR1 LNHDA and CDR2 SQIVND (reference sequence). The CDR3 is 13 residues long. As to this clone: What it recognizes is unknown.

Regarding the study as a whole: Earlier findings revealed that most TCR beta V segments proved productive either about 90% or about 30% of the time. Roughly uniform sequencing depth across donors was assumed, possibly incorrectly.

The study ran its PCR with 60 Vbeta and 13 Jbeta primers. Libraries were prepared by immunoSEQ multiplex PCR; TCRdb keeps only in-frame clonotypes and omits some of them. This table holds fewer than 100,000 clones, about 78% found once. This sequence joins TRBV19 and TRBJ2-5; D remains unclear. This clonotype originated in a man aged 40-49 years in good health and CMV-seronegative. Source material: PBMCs. The CDR3 region has the DNA TGTGCCAGTAGTAGCAGGTACCAAGAGACCCAGTACTTC. It yields the protein CASSSRYQETQYF.